Included here is one T cell receptor (beta chain) sequence, with context. Its antigen is not yet known. It has no much larger one-base neighbor in the sample; base qualities were not kept. This record belongs to a study of blood T cell repertoires in COVID-19 (TCRdb year 2020). For context, the study as a whole: The collaborator samples originated in the United States, Italy and Spain and spanned the acute and convalescent phases of COVID-19. Samples were obtained from the ongoing ImmuneRACE study (first 160 participants) and from some 1,200 subjects provided by 6 global collaborators. The prospective study material was composed of cDNA or gDNA derived from T cells, B-cell-depleted T cells, or PBMCs. Deeply sampled blood TCRbeta repertoires from subjects exposed to, actively infected with, or recovered from COVID-19 were included in the dataset. HLA class I and class II types, where available, came from metadata supplied by the sample provider rather than from assay-based typing. A freely available public database, intended as a resource for researchers studying the immune response to SARS-CoV-2, is where the repertoires were released. Nearly every sample came with metadata listing a de-identified subject ID, COVID-19 status, age in years and sex. Points the paper makes about the study in general: The amount of clinical and demographic metadata varied by source and participant and was provided uncurated.

Each collaborating institution followed its own protocols to collect whole blood in K2EDTA tubes. For TCRbeta analysis, collaborators shipped samples as frozen whole blood, isolated PBMCs, or DNA extracted from either of those sample types. Its CDR3 holds 15 amino acids, cysteine through phenylalanine. Only CDR3 DNA remains: 45 bases, in frame from the first base. V is pruned by 4 bases and J by 4 bases, leaving 4 bases of the junction without a gene match. In the germline V gene, CDR1 corresponds to SGDLS and CDR2 to YYNGEE. TCRbeta CDR3 regions were amplified from genomic DNA using the immunoSEQ Assay, a bias-controlled multiplex PCR. From the authors' description of their analysis: The number of nucleated cells in each sample was estimated by amplification of reference gene primers within the assay. Sequence reads were collapsed and filtered to measure the absolute abundance of every unique TCRbeta CDR3 rearrangement. Productive Simpson clonality was computed per sample as the square root of Simpson's diversity index over productive rearrangements. This is the immuneACCESS table as TCRdb keeps it, with only in-frame sequences that have V and J called. A part of the clones is gone; compared with another copy, unresolved V genes explain less than half, and the rest is unexplained. Clonal size and the V and J genes are those of that table, whereas D and trimming came from the DNA. In all, the sample holds approximately 110,000 clones, and 70% to 90% of those were seen once. The top ten clonotypes cover 18% of the sample.

This TCR came from a woman aged 60-75 years with acute or convalescent COVID-19. Sequenced: peripheral blood. The rearranged chain carries TRBV9 and TRBJ2-1, and 11 junction bases match TRBD2. The nucleotide sequence is given as TGTGCCAGCAGCCCCGGGACTAGCGGTTACAATGAGCAGTTCTTC. Its protein reads: CASSPGTSGYNEQFF. This CDR3, with the reference TRBV9 and TRBJ2-1 proteins standing in past its ends, gives the full variable domain DSGVTQTPKHLITATGQRVTLRCSPRSGDLSVYWYQQSLDQGLQFLIQYYNGEERAKGNILERFSAQQFPDLHSELNLSSLELGDSALYFCASSPGTSGYNEQFFGPGTRLTVL.